This T cell receptor beta chain was obtained from a study of shared clonotypes between healthy human individuals. Study findings and constraints: Sharing of clonotypes among donors was expected to vary with sequencing depth.

The CDR3 sequence is 14 residues long. Germline assignment: CDR1 LGHNA and CDR2 YNFKEQ. The ends were cut back, 5 bases at V and 5 bases at J, with 12 bases in the middle. In regard to this clone: Its antigen remains unidentified.

Every subset had its genomic DNA shared out evenly among several immunoSEQ plates. Here immunoSEQ multiplex PCR was the method, and the copy in TCRdb shows in-frame clones only, minus some. The data hold fewer than 600,000 clones, with roughly three quarters observed a single time. The sequence was obtained from a woman aged 40 to 50 in good health. Some clones in this sample may be carry-over from other donors' samples. This chain joins TRBV4-2 and TRBJ2-2; maybe TRBD2 (6 bases). Specimen: PBMCs. The DNA of the CDR3 is TGTGCCAGCAGCGGGACTTCCGAAACCGGGGAGCTGTTTTTT. Translation gives CASSGTSETGELFF.